This T cell receptor (beta chain) was sequenced for a study of blood T cell repertoires in COVID-19 (TCRdb year 2020). Background on the whole study: Samples covering the acute and convalescent phases of COVID-19 were provided by collaborators in the United States, Italy and Spain. The material from the prospective study consisted of cDNA or gDNA derived from T cells, B-cell-depleted T cells, or PBMCs. The repertoires were released in a freely available public database intended as a resource for research on the immune response to SARS-CoV-2. Where available, HLA class I and class II types were obtained from metadata supplied by the sample provider rather than from assay-based typing. A de-identified subject ID, COVID-19 status, age in years and sex were almost always included in the sample metadata. Samples came from the ongoing ImmuneRACE study (first 160 participants) plus 1,254 subjects from 6 global collaborators. Subjects who had been exposed to COVID-19, were actively infected with it, or had recovered from it provided the deeply sampled blood TCRbeta repertoires that made up the dataset. Overall study outcomes, separate from this receptor: The amount of clinical and demographic metadata varied by source and participant and was provided uncurated.

In Seattle, one collaborating source enrolled patients while the infection was active and tracked those patients longitudinally over the course of disease. The collaborating institutions used their own protocols to collect whole blood in K2EDTA tubes. Collaborator samples were shipped for TCRbeta analysis as frozen whole blood, isolated PBMCs, or DNA extracted from either sample type. TCRbeta CDR3 regions were amplified from genomic DNA using the immunoSEQ Assay, a bias-controlled multiplex PCR. As for the original processing: The number of nucleated cells in each sample was estimated from the amplification of reference gene primers within the assay. To quantify the absolute abundance of each unique TCRbeta CDR3 rearrangement, sequence reads were collapsed and filtered. For each sample, productive Simpson clonality was calculated by taking the square root of Simpson's diversity index across productive rearrangements. TCRdb's version of the immuneACCESS table is confined to in-frame rearrangements and falls short of the full clone set. An unresolved V gene accounts for under half of the shortfall where checked; the remainder is of unknown origin. Clonal size and the V and J genes are those of that table, whereas D and trimming came from the DNA. Counted in this sample were 130,000 to 150,000 clones; 70% to 80% of them appeared once. The ten largest clones add up to approximately 5.2% of the sample.

This clone was recorded a few times. The target of this receptor is not known. No base-level quality is on record; no much larger clone is a single base apart. From the germline V gene, CDR1 is MNHEY and CDR2 is SVGEGT. The junction shows trimming of 3 bases on V and 1 base on J, plus 13 bases between the germline ends. The CDR3 covers 16 residues, taking in both the cysteine and the phenylalanine. Of all the DNA, just the CDR3 is kept, 48 bases in frame from base 1. The sample comprised peripheral blood. The sequence joins TRBV6-2 or TRBV6-3 to TRBJ1-5, and possibly TRBD1, on 5 matching bases. The clonotype was recovered from a woman between 65 and 79 years old with COVID-19, enrolled during active disease. CDR3 region: CASSYWGRTSNQPQHF. The bases read TGTGCCAGCAGTTATTGGGGCCGGACAAGCAATCAGCCCCAGCATTTT.